Below are 22 T cell receptor beta chains sequenced from a single sample in a study of CD8 T cells in ankylosing spondylitis. MiXCR was run by TCRdb on the 5' RACE reads, yielding one entry per CDR3 protein. The table records 250,000 to 400,000 distinct CDR3 sequences, approximately 10% of them present only once. Material for sequencing was blood, either unsorted or a sorted T cell fraction (not recorded which). The receptors shown here come from a female donor with ankylosing spondylitis or in good health (not recorded which).

This clonotype was counted between two and nine times. The chain combines TRBV2 with TRBJ2-1, with 14 nucleotides matching TRBD2. V dropped 7 bases and J dropped 6; count of bases not matched to a gene: 5. The CDR3 runs to 15 residues. Germline V gene lookup returns CDR1 SNHLY and CDR2 FYNNEI. The CDR3 region has the DNA TGTGCCAGCAAAAGACTAGCGGGGGGGCCCAATGAGCAGTTCTTC. Protein product: CASKRLAGGPNEQFF. Full variable domain (outside the CDR3, taken from reference TRBV2 and TRBJ2-1): EPEVTQTPSHQVTQMGQEVILRCVPISNHLYFYWYRQILGQKVEFLVSFYNNEISEKSEIFDDQFSVERPDGSNFTLKIRSTKLEDSAMYFCASKRLAGGPNEQFFGPGTRLTVL.

This clonotype was seen ten or more times. V and J are TRBV3-1 and TRBJ2-1; D unclear. The V gene lost 3 bases and the J gene lost 15 bases, with 15 bases spanning the gap. Germline V gene sequence: CDR1 LGHDT, CDR2 YNNKEL (reference sequence). The CDR3 runs to 12 residues. The chain's CDR3 is CASSHSMGPGFF. CDR3 nucleotide sequence: TGTGCCAGCAGCCACTCTATGGGTCCGGGGTTCTTC.

The count of this clonotype is one. The chain uses TRBV5-4 and TRBJ2-2; D possibly corresponds to TRBD1 (6 bases). The CDR3 consists of 15 residues. Trimming left V 5 bases short and J 1 base short, with 12 bases between. Germline V gene sequence: CDR1 SGHNT, CDR2 YYREEE (reference sequence). Here the CDR3 reads CASSRRGLNTGELFF. The CDR3 DNA reads TGTGCCAGCAGTCGCAGGGGCTTGAACACCGGGGAGCTGTTTTTT.

In its sample, this clonotype was seen a few times. CDR3 residues: CASTTGTGTAFGEAFF. The CDR3, as DNA: TGTGCCAGCACTACCGGGACAGGGACCGCCTTCGGTGAAGCTTTCTTT. This chain links TRBV3-1 with TRBJ1-1, with 9 bases fitting TRBD1. The V gene's germline CDR1 is LGHDT and CDR2 YNNKEL (reference sequence). The CDR3 contains 16 residues. With V trimmed by 7 bases and J by 7 bases, 16 bases remained unmatched. The full variable domain, with the rest looked up from reference TRBV3-1 and TRBJ1-1, is DTAVSQTPKYLVTQMGNDKSIKCEQNLGHDTMYWYKQDSKKFLKIMFSYNNKELIINETVPNRFSPKSPDKAHLNLHINSLELGDSAVYFCASTTGTGTAFGEAFFGQGTRLTVV.

This clonotype was picked up many times. This chain uses TRBV11-2 with TRBJ1-2; a weak D match, TRBD1 (5 bases). Trimming took off 5 bases at V and 2 bases at J, with 15 bases between the two ends. The CDR3 loop spans 15 amino acids. Germline CDR1 SGHAT, CDR2 FQNNGV. The CDR3 sequence is CASSPPGRENYGYTF. The CDR3 nucleotides are TGTGCCAGCAGCCCCCCCGGCAGGGAGAACTATGGCTACACCTTC.

For this clonotype: A read error may be the cause here, since a much bigger clone is one base away. V is TRBV6-5 and J is TRBJ1-2, with 10 nucleotides matching TRBD1. The CDR3 contains 16 residues. Germline CDR1 MNHEY, CDR2 SVGAGI. The V gene end was trimmed by 5 bases and the J gene end by 0 bases; junction bases not matched to a gene: 6. The DNA of the CDR3 is TGTGCCAGCAGTAACACGGGACAGGGGTCTAACTATGGCTACACCTTC. Amino acid sequence: CASSNTGQGSNYGYTF.

This clonotype was observed a handful of times. The chain has TRBV11-2 and TRBJ2-2; D not resolved. Germline values: CDR1 SGHAT, CDR2 FQNNGV. The CDR3 covers 14 residues. V lost 2 bases, J lost 1 base, and 5 bases lay in between. CDR3 amino acids: CASSLYLNTGELFF. Written as DNA, the CDR3 is TGTGCCAGCAGCTTATACCTGAACACCGGGGAGCTGTTTTTT.

Ten or more counts support this clonotype. This chain connects TRBV21-1 to TRBJ2-1; whether TRBD1, the table's D call, matches the DNA was not checked. TRBV21-1 is given as a pseudogene. The CDR3 spans 18 residues. CDR3 loop: CASSKRVKPRDSDNEQFF. The CDR3 DNA is TGTGCCAGCAGCAAAAGAGTGAAACCCCGGGACAGTGACAATGAGCAGTTCTTC.

This clonotype was counted between two and nine times. This sequence joins TRBV5-6 and TRBJ2-7; possible D gene TRBD2, 5 bases. This CDR3 has 16 residues. Germline V lookup: CDR1 SGHDT, CDR2 YYEEEE. With 2 bases removed from V and 6 bases from J, the gap between germline ends came to 21 bases. CDR3 bases: TGTGCCAGCAGCTTACCCGGGGTGGTAGCAATGAGCGAGCAGTACTTC. Residues: CASSLPGVVAMSEQYF.

A word on this clonotype: Since a much larger clone is just one base distant, this may be a read error. V is TRBV5-1 and J is TRBJ2-1; 9 bases match TRBD2. In germline, CDR1 is SGHRS, CDR2 YFSETQ. The CDR3 sequence is 16 residues long. As DNA, the CDR3 is TGCGCCAGCAGCTTGGGAGTGACTAGCGGATACAATGAGCAGCTCTTC. Translation gives CASSLGVTSGYNEQLF.

This clonotype was recorded many times. The V and J genes are TRBV5-1 and TRBJ2-5; D remains ambiguous. This CDR3 contains 14 residues. CDR1 and CDR2 from the germline V gene are SGHRS and YFSETQ. V lost 0 bases and J 7 bases, leaving 13 bases between the germline ends. The CDR3 nucleotides read TGCGCCAGCAGCTTGGAGTGGGCTTCGGGGACCCAGTACTTC. It codes for CASSLEWASGTQYF. Combining the CDR3 with reference TRBV5-1 and TRBJ2-5 gives the whole variable domain KAGVTQTPRYLIKTRGQQVTLSCSPISGHRSVSWYQQTPGQGLQFLFEYFSETQRNKGNFPGRFSGRQFSNSRSEMNVSTLELGDSALYLCASSLEWASGTQYFGPGTRLLVL.

This clonotype was counted at least ten times. The CDR3 bases are TGTGCCAGCATCCGCCTCGGGGCTGAAGCTTTCTTT. Its translation is CASIRLGAEAFF. This chain joins TRBV12-3 or TRBV12-4 and TRBJ1-1; D unclear. Trimming took 7 bases from V and 6 from J, leaving 12 bases between them. This CDR3 contains 12 residues.

In the case of this clonotype: An end of the junction differs from the germline gene, which may be a read error. The chain employs TRBV5-1 and TRBJ1-1; a weak D match, TRBD1 (5 bases). The CDR3 spans 16 residues. Germline lookup yields CDR1 SGHRS and CDR2 YFSETQ. This CDR3 is CVSSPPAVGTNTEAFF. The CDR3, as DNA: TGCGTCAGCAGCCCGCCAGCGGTAGGGACGAACACTGAAGCTTTCTTT. The full variable domain, with the rest looked up from reference TRBV5-1 and TRBJ1-1, is KAGVTQTPRYLIKTRGQQVTLSCSPISGHRSVSWYQQTPGQGLQFLFEYFSETQRNKGNFPGRFSGRQFSNSRSEMNVSTLELGDSALYLCVSSPPAVGTNTEAFFGQGTRLTVV.

This clonotype was recorded at least ten times. The gene calls are TRBV10-3 and TRBJ2-7; 9 nucleotides align to TRBD1. The CDR3 totals 16 residues. Germline CDR1 ENHRY, CDR2 SYGVKD. Unmatched junction bases numbered 4, after V lost 0 bases and J lost 1 base. In nucleotides, the CDR3 is TGTGCCATCAGTGAGTCGGGACAGGGACTATCCTACGAGCAGTACTTC. Protein sequence: CAISESGQGLSYEQYF.

This clonotype was detected only a few times. This rearrangement joins TRBV20-1 to TRBJ2-3; no clear D. There are 12 residues in the CDR3. Per germline, CDR1 DFQATT and CDR2 SNEGSKA (reference sequence). The V end lost 4 bases, the J end lost 3 bases, and 8 bases lay between the germline ends. CDR3 nucleotides: TGCAGTGCTATTTATAGAACAGATACGCAGTATTTT. Protein product: CSAIYRTDTQYF.

This clonotype was counted ten times or more. The CDR3 sequence is CSVEFLGRGGVETQYF. The CDR3 DNA reads as TGCAGCGTTGAGTTCCTGGGTAGGGGTGGAGTTGAGACCCAGTACTTC. The chain combines TRBV29-1 with TRBJ2-5; D is possibly TRBD1 (5 bases). Per germline, CDR1 SQVTM and CDR2 ANQGSEA. Trimming took off 3 bases at V and 5 bases at J, with 22 bases between the two ends. CDR3 length: 16 amino acids.

This clonotype was counted at least ten times. The chain has TRBV20-1 and TRBJ2-5; possible D gene TRBD1, 7 bases. The CDR3 runs to 15 residues. Germline loops: CDR1 DFQATT, CDR2 SNEGSKA (reference sequence). Trimming took off 6 bases at V and 5 bases at J, with 22 bases between the two ends. The CDR3 loop is CSAALPGLTGETQYF. As DNA, the CDR3 is TGCAGTGCCGCCCTTCCGGGACTGACAGGGGAGACCCAGTACTTC.

The chain links TRBV12-3 or TRBV12-4 to TRBJ1-2; 7 bases map to TRBD1. V was pared by 4 bases and J by 5 bases, with 4 bases of the junction left unmatched. This CDR3 has 13 amino acids. CDR3 coding DNA: TGTGCCAGCAGTTCGGCGACAGGGTATGGCTACACCTTC. It is translated as CASSSATGYGYTF.

This clonotype was seen at least ten times. This chain uses TRBV7-9 with TRBJ2-2; no definite D call. The CDR3 runs to 13 residues. CDR1 SEHNR and CDR2 FQNEAQ come from the germline V gene (reference sequence). With 2 bases removed from V and 5 bases from J, the gap between germline ends came to 6 bases. CDR3 bases: TGTGCCAGCAGCTTATTGACGACCGGGGAGCTGTTTTTT. It encodes CASSLLTTGELFF.

A word on this clonotype: A much bigger clone sits one base away, suggesting this may be a read error. V usage is TRBV15 and J usage is TRBJ2-2; maybe TRBD2 (5 bases). Germline V gene sequence: CDR1 LNHNV, CDR2 YYDKDF (reference sequence). The CDR3 extends over 17 amino acids. The CDR3 DNA reads TGTGCCACCAGCAGAGATCGTAAGCTCGGCCTTACCGGGGAGCTGGTTTTT. It is translated as CATSRDRKLGLTGELVF. Combining the CDR3 with reference TRBV15 and TRBJ2-2 gives the whole variable domain DAMVIQNPRYQVTQFGKPVTLSCSQTLNHNVMYWYQQKSSQAPKLLFHYYDKDFNNEADTPDNFQSRRPNTSFCFLDIRSPGLGDTAMYLCATSRDRKLGLTGELVFGEGSRLTVL.

This clonotype was seen at least ten times. The rearrangement links TRBV7-8 to TRBJ1-5; TRBD1 matches at 7 bases. V trimming: 5 bases; J trimming: 9 bases; junction bases outside the gene matches: 16. Looked up from germline, CDR1 is SGHVS and CDR2 is FQNEAQ. This CDR3 contains 16 residues. As DNA, the CDR3 is TGTGCCAGCAGCGACTACCATGGGACAGCTATCAGGCCCCAGCATTTT. Translating gives CASSDYHGTAIRPQHF.

This clonotype was seen ten or more times. The CDR3 protein is CASSLEGREQYF. CDR3 DNA: TGTGCCAGCAGCTTAGAGGGGAGGGAGCAGTACTTC. This rearrangement joins TRBV7-9 to TRBJ2-7, with D tentatively TRBD2 (6 bases). From germline, CDR1 is SEHNR and CDR2 FQNEAQ (reference sequence). V gave up 1 base and J gave up 7 bases, with 8 bases separating them. This CDR3 contains 12 residues.